These 21 T cell receptor beta chains were all obtained from the same sample, sequenced in a study of cytomegalovirus exposure and HLA in healthy donors. Primers included in the PCR were 60 Vbeta and 13 Jbeta primers. Only in-frame clones appear in the TCRdb table, and some are missing; sequencing was by immunoSEQ multiplex PCR. The sample lists tens of thousands of clones; 85% were seen once. Input material: PBMCs. These receptors came from a female donor in good health and CMV-seronegative.

The chain couples TRBV30 to TRBJ1-5; possibly TRBD1 for D (5 bases). The CDR3 has 14 amino acids. V was cut by 2 bases and J by 5 bases, with 13 bases left in between. Germline V gives CDR1 GTSNPN, CDR2 SVGIG (reference sequence). In DNA, the CDR3 is TGTGCCTGGAGTCAGGGCAGGGCTTATCAGCCCCAGCATTTT. Amino acids: CAWSQGRAYQPQHF.

V gene TRBV5-8 combines with J gene TRBJ2-5; 7 nucleotides agree with TRBD1. V was pared by 3 bases and J by 3 bases, with 2 bases of the junction left unmatched. The germline V gene has CDR1 SGHTS and CDR2 YDEGEE. This CDR3 contains 13 residues. The CDR3 DNA reads TGTGCCAGCAGCTCCGACAGGGAAGAGACCCAGTACTTC. Translating it yields CASSSDREETQYF.

J is TRBJ2-3 and V is TRBV4-3; 8 bases agree with TRBD2. CDR3 length: 16 residues. CDR1 and CDR2 from the germline V gene are LGHNA and YSLEER. V lost 3 bases to trimming and J lost 6 bases; unmatched junction nucleotides: 11. CDR3: CASSQGSGSLSDTQYF. The CDR3 DNA follows: TGCGCCAGCAGCCAGGGGAGCGGGAGCCTCAGCGATACGCAGTATTTT.

V usage is TRBV5-1 and J usage is TRBJ1-2; the D gene is possibly TRBD1 (5 bases). Germline V gives CDR1 SGHRS, CDR2 YFSETQ. CDR3 size: 14 residues. The V and J ends lost 0 bases and 4 bases respectively, with 10 bases between them. CDR3 bases: TGCGCCAGCAGCTTGGGGGACTTGGGCTATGGCTACACCTTC. Protein sequence: CASSLGDLGYGYTF.

This clone was observed a single time. The chain employs TRBV2 and TRBJ2-3; a weak D match, TRBD1 (6 bases). The CDR3 runs to 16 residues. Trimming removed 1 base at V and 2 bases at J, with 13 bases between. CDR1 and CDR2 from the germline V gene are SNHLY and FYNNEI. The CDR3 here is CASSEEGQLPTDTQYF. The CDR3 coding sequence is TGTGCCAGCAGTGAAGAAGGACAGCTTCCCACAGATACGCAGTATTTT.

V is TRBV19 and J is TRBJ1-2, with 10 positions matching TRBD1. The J segment lost 12 bases and the V segment lost 5 bases, leaving 6 bases of the junction unmatched. This CDR3 contains 12 residues. Per germline, CDR1 LNHDA and CDR2 SQIVND (reference sequence). The CDR3 DNA reads TGTGCCAGTAGTGTCCCGGGACAGGGGAACACCTTC. Translated: CASSVPGQGNTF.

The gene calls are TRBV5-1 and TRBJ2-3; no firm D call. V was cut by 0 bases and J by 6 bases, with 8 bases left in between. The CDR3 runs to 13 residues. The germline gives CDR1 SGHRS, CDR2 YFSETQ. CDR3 amino acids: CASSLGDTDTQYF. CDR3 bases: TGCGCCAGCAGCTTGGGAGACACTGATACGCAGTATTTT.

The gene calls are TRBV9 and TRBJ1-3; D perhaps matches TRBD1 (5 bases). In germline, CDR1 is SGDLS, CDR2 YYNGEE. V was clipped by 3 bases and J by 4 bases, with 14 bases between them. This CDR3 is built from 15 residues. The CDR3 loop reads CASSGTGRLGNTIYF. The DNA of the CDR3 is TGTGCCAGCAGCGGAACAGGACGGCTGGGAAACACCATATATTTT.

The CDR3 protein is CASSLDSAGEETQYF. The CDR3 DNA follows: TGCGCCAGCAGCTTGGATTCGGCAGGGGAAGAGACCCAGTACTTC. The gene calls are TRBV5-1 and TRBJ2-5, with D tentatively TRBD1 (6 bases). The CDR3 consists of 15 residues. V was cut by 0 bases and J by 3 bases, with 12 bases left in between. CDR1 is SGHRS, CDR2 YFSETQ, per germline.

This clone has just a few counts. V gene TRBV5-1 combines with J gene TRBJ1-2, with 10 bases identical to TRBD1. J gave up 0 bases and V 4 bases, and 6 bases lay outside the gene matches. Per germline, CDR1 SGHRS and CDR2 YFSETQ. The CDR3 has 16 amino acids. The CDR3 protein is CASSGTGASTNYGYTF. Written as DNA, the CDR3 is TGCGCCAGCAGCGGGACAGGGGCTTCTACTAACTATGGCTACACCTTC.

The J gene is TRBJ2-7, the V gene TRBV28, with 12 positions matching TRBD1. This CDR3 has 15 amino acids. Germline lookup yields CDR1 MDHEN and CDR2 SYDVKM. The J segment lost 5 bases and the V segment lost 5 bases, leaving 7 bases of the junction unmatched. This chain's CDR3 is CASSNTGTGGHEQYF. As DNA, the CDR3 is TGTGCCAGCAGTAACACTGGGACAGGGGGCCACGAGCAGTACTTC.

This chain connects TRBV4-1 to TRBJ2-3, with 13 bases that match TRBD2. Unmatched junction bases numbered 4, after V lost 0 bases and J lost 4 bases. The CDR3 extends over 17 amino acids. Per the germline V gene, CDR1 is MGHRA and CDR2 is YSYEKL. The CDR3 here is CASSQEGTSGIADTQYF. The CDR3, as DNA: TGCGCCAGCAGCCAAGAGGGGACTAGCGGGATAGCAGATACGCAGTATTTT.

This chain connects TRBV11-2 to TRBJ1-4, with 7 positions matching TRBD1. Looked up from germline, CDR1 is SGHAT and CDR2 is FQNNGV. V dropped 3 bases and J dropped 5; count of bases not matched to a gene: 3. The CDR3 spans 14 residues. The CDR3 protein is CASSFQDRNEKLFF. DNA of the CDR3: TGTGCCAGCAGCTTTCAGGACAGGAATGAAAAACTGTTTTTT.

The chain joins TRBV9 to TRBJ2-1, with TRBD2 matching over 7 bases. CDR1 is SGDLS, CDR2 YYNGEE, per germline. The CDR3 is 18 residues long. V shed 0 bases and J 0 bases; nucleotides not matched to a gene: 9. The CDR3 DNA reads as TGTGCCAGCAGCGTAGCGGCGAACGGCGGGAGCTCCTACAATGAGCAGTTCTTC. Protein product: CASSVAANGGSSYNEQFF.

The V gene is TRBV30, the J gene TRBJ2-7; D perhaps matches TRBD2 (7 bases). This CDR3 contains 13 residues. The ends were cut back, 0 bases at V and 6 bases at J, with 12 bases in the middle. CDR1 GTSNPN and CDR2 SVGIG come from the germline V gene (reference sequence). CDR3 in amino acids: CAWSVGGAGEQYF. CDR3 DNA: TGTGCCTGGAGTGTTGGGGGGGCCGGCGAGCAGTACTTC.

The V gene is TRBV2, the J gene TRBJ2-3; the match to TRBD2 covers 12 bases. The CDR3 covers 17 residues. The junction had 9 bases not matched to a gene; V was cut back by 6 bases and J by 2 bases. The V gene's germline CDR1 is SNHLY and CDR2 FYNNEI. CDR3 bases: TGTGCCAGCAGCGAAAAACTAGCGGGAGGTACCACAGATACGCAGTATTTT. The encoded protein is CASSEKLAGGTTDTQYF.

The rearrangement links TRBV6-5 to TRBJ2-5; 11 bases line up with TRBD1. The J call is in doubt because the DNA end fits TRBJ2-7 better. In germline, CDR1 is MNHEY, CDR2 SVGAGI. The CDR3 covers 15 residues. CDR3 DNA: TGTGCCAGCAGTTCGGACAGGGGGCTCGGTTACGAGCAGTACTTC. Its translation: CASSSDRGLGYEQYF.

V usage is TRBV7-2 and J usage is TRBJ2-6; D remains unclear. The germline CDR1 and CDR2 sequences are SGHTA and FQGNSA. The CDR3 runs to 15 residues. Trimming cost V 0 bases and J 4 bases, with 7 bases left between them. The DNA of the CDR3 is TGTGCCAGCAGCTTAGCGGCTTCCGGGGCCAACGTCCTGACTTTC. It encodes CASSLAASGANVLTF.

J is TRBJ2-5 and V is TRBV5-4; TRBD2 matches at 7 bases. The V gene's germline CDR1 is SGHNT and CDR2 YYREEE (reference sequence). The V and J ends lost 1 base and 1 base, in that order; junction bases with no gene match: 4. The CDR3 extends over 15 amino acids. The CDR3 spells CASSLMGGSQETQYF. CDR3 coding DNA: TGTGCCAGCAGCTTGATGGGGGGGAGCCAAGAGACCCAGTACTTC.

The V gene is TRBV6-1, the J gene TRBJ2-5; tentative D call: TRBD1 (5 bases). The V end was cut by 6 bases, the J end by 2 bases, with 16 bases between. This CDR3 is 15 amino acids long. The germline V gene has CDR1 MNHNS and CDR2 SASEGT. The DNA for the CDR3 is TGTGCCAGCAGAAAAGACGACAGACTTCAAGAGACCCAGTACTTC. It codes for CASRKDDRLQETQYF.

J is TRBJ1-5 and V is TRBV6-7; 10 nucleotides line up with TRBD1. TRBV6-7 is reported as an ORF; its role is uncertain. This CDR3 contains 20 residues. Unmatched junction bases numbered 13, after V lost 2 bases and J lost 0 bases. The CDR3 spells CASSYGPTGGPIYSNQPQHF. The CDR3 coding sequence is TGTGCCAGCAGTTACGGCCCGACAGGGGGCCCTATTTATAGCAATCAGCCCCAGCATTTT.